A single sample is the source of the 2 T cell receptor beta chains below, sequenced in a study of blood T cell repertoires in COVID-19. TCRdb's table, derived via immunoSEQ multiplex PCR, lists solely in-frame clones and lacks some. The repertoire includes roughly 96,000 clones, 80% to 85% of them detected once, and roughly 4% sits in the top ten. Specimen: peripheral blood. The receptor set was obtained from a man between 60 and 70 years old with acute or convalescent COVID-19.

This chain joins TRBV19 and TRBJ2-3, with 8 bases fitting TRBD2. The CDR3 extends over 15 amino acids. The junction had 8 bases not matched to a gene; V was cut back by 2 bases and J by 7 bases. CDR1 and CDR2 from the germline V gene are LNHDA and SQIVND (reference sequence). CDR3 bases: TGTGCCAGTAGTATAAGCCGGGGGGGGACCTATACGCAGTATTTT. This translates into CASSISRGGTYTQYF.

The CDR3 spells CAWSGTGFFYGYTF. Here the CDR3 DNA reads TGTGCCTGGAGCGGGACAGGCTTCTTCTATGGCTACACCTTC. The chain links TRBV30 to TRBJ1-2; 8 bases are a match to TRBD1. J gave up 4 bases and V 3 bases, and 7 bases lay outside the gene matches. Germline V gene sequence: CDR1 GTSNPN, CDR2 SVGIG (reference sequence). The CDR3 covers 14 residues.